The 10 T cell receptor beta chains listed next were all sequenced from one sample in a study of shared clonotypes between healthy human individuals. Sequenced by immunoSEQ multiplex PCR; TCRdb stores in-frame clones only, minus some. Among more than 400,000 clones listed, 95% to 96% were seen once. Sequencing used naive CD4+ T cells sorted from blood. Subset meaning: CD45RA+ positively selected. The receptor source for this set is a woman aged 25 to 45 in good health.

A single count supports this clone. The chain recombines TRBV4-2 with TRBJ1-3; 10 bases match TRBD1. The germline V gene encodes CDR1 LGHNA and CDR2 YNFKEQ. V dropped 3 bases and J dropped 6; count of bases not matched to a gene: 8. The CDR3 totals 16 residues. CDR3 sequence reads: CASSQTPGQGINTIYF. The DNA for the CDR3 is TGTGCCAGCAGCCAGACCCCGGGACAGGGGATAAACACCATATATTTT.

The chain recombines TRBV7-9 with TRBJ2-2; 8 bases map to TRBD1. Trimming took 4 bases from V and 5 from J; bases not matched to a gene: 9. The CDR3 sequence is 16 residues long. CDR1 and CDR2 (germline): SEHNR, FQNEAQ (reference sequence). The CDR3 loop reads CASSSRQGRLTGELFF. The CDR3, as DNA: TGTGCCAGCAGCTCGCGACAGGGGAGGCTGACCGGGGAGCTGTTTTTT.

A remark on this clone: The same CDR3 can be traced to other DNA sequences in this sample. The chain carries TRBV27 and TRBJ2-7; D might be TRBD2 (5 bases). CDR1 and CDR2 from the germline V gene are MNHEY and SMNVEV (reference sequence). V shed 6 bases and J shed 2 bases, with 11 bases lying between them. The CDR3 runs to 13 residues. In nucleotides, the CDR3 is TGTGCCAGCAGGTCAAGCGGAACCTACGAGCAGTACTTC. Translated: CASRSSGTYEQYF.

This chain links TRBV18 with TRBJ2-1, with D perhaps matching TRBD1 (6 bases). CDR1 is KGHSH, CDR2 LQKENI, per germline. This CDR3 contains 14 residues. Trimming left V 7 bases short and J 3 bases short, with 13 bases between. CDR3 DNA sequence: TGTGCCAGCTGGGATACGGACAGCTACAATGAGCAGTTCTTC. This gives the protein CASWDTDSYNEQFF. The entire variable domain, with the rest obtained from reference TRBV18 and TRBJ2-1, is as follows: NAGVMQNPRHLVRRRGQEARLRCSPMKGHSHVYWYRQLPEEGLKFMVYLQKENIIDESGMPKERFSAEFPKEGPSILRIQQVVRGDSAAYFCASWDTDSYNEQFFGPGTRLTVL.

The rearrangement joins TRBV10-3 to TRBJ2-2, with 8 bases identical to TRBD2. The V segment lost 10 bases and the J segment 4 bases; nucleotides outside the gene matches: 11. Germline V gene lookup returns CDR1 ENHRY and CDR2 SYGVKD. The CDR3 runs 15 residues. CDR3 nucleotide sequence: TGTGCCACCAAACTAGCGGACGGGGCCACCGGGGAGCTGTTTTTT. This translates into CATKLADGATGELFF.

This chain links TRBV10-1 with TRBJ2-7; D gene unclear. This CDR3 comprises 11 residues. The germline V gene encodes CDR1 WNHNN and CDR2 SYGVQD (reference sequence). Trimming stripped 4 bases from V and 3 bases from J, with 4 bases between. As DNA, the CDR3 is TGCGCCAGCAGTGTAAACTACGAGCAGTACTTC. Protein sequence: CASSVNYEQYF.

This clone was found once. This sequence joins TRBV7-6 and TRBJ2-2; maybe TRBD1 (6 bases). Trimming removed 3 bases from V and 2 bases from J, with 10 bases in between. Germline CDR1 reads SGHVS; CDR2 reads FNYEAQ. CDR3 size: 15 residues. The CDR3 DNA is TGTGCCAGCAGCTTTAAGGGACACAACACCGGGGAGCTGTTTTTT. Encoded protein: CASSFKGHNTGELFF.

The DNA of the CDR3 is TGTGCCAGCAGGCCGACAGGGACCCTTCAGCCCCAGCATTTT. Its protein product is CASRPTGTLQPQHF. The J gene is TRBJ1-5, the V gene TRBV2, with 7 nucleotides matching TRBD1. This CDR3 has 14 amino acids. V lost 6 bases and J lost 6; bases outside the gene matches: 8. Germline CDR1 is SNHLY and CDR2 is FYNNEI.

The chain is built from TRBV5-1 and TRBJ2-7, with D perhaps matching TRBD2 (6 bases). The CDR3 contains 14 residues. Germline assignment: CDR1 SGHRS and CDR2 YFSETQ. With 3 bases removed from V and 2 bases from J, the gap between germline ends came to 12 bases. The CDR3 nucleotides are TGCGCCAGCAGCTCCAAGCGGGTCACCTACGAGCAGTACTTC. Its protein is CASSSKRVTYEQYF.

This chain's CDR3 is CASTPGLAGVGEQFF. The CDR3 DNA is TGTGCCAGCACCCCCGGACTAGCGGGAGTTGGTGAGCAGTTCTTC. The chain combines TRBV2 with TRBJ2-1, with 13 positions matching TRBD2. V shed 7 bases, J shed 9 bases, and the junction held 9 bases outside the gene matches. The germline V gene encodes CDR1 SNHLY and CDR2 FYNNEI. This CDR3 comprises 15 residues.